This TCR beta chain was profiled in a study of Graves' ophthalmopathy and Graves' hyperthyroidism. The wider study: If no ophthalmopathy appeared within 18 months of follow-up, hyperthyroidism was termed stable. Findings and caveats of the study: The authors also found most expanded thyroid clonotypes above 0.001 frequency in blood.

Amplification from RNA transcripts yielded the TCR beta CDR3 regions. Second-round multiplex PCR came after a first-round RT-PCR that employed HTBI primers. TCRdb passed the multiplex PCR reads through MiXCR, listing each CDR3 protein once. The repertoire holds around 1,200,000 distinct CDR3 sequences, with about two fifths as singletons. This CDR3 comprises 13 residues. V was clipped by 2 bases and J by 4 bases, with 8 bases between them. Ten or more counts support this clonotype. Antigen: not known. Exclusion applied to patients with other autoimmune diseases, uncontrolled infections, pregnancy or lactation.

The J gene is TRBJ1-1, the V gene TRBV12-3 or TRBV12-4; D ambiguous. The sequence was obtained from an adult man with Graves' hyperthyroidism. Sequenced sample: peripheral blood or thyroid tissue (not recorded which). CDR3 residues: CASSLRRGTEAFF. Here the CDR3 DNA reads TGTGCCAGCAGTTTAAGGCGGGGCACTGAAGCTTTCTTT.